This record looks at one T cell receptor beta chain sequence and its context. As yet, its antigen is unknown. The junction departs from germline at one end; a sequencing error may be responsible. This sample also contains other DNA sequences that code for the same CDR3. This record belongs to a study of cytomegalovirus exposure and HLA in healthy donors. In the PCR, 60 Vbeta and 13 Jbeta primers were used. Profiling relied on immunoSEQ multiplex PCR, and the TCRdb table lists in-frame clones only, not all of them. This repertoire shows more than 65,000 clones, nearly 80% found once; its top ten account for nearly 6%. The CDR3 contains 13 residues. CDR1 is SSHAT and CDR2 is FNYEAQ in the germline V gene (reference sequence). Whole-study results and caveats: A later analysis linked a missense DCLRE1C variant to TCR beta V- and J-gene trimming.

Sequenced: PBMCs. The chain couples TRBV7-7 to TRBJ2-5; D possibly corresponds to TRBD2 (5 bases). This receptor was identified in a female donor in good health and CMV-seronegative. The CDR3 nucleotides are TGTGCTAGCAGCTTAGGAGCGGAAGAGACCCAGTACTTC. Protein sequence: CASSLGAEETQYF.